A single sample is the source of the 10 T cell receptor beta chains below, sequenced in a study of blood T cell repertoires in COVID-19. The data were produced by immunoSEQ multiplex PCR, yet TCRdb's version contains in-frame clones alone and is incomplete. This sample yields some 42,000 clones, of which approximately 90% are seen a single time; approximately 2.4% belongs to the top ten. The sample consisted of peripheral blood. The receptors stem from a human donor in a cohort sampled during active COVID-19.

This chain connects TRBV30 to TRBJ2-1; D is perhaps TRBD1 (6 bases). CDR1 GTSNPN and CDR2 SVGIG come from the germline V gene (reference sequence). V lost 8 bases to trimming and J lost 2 bases, with 13 bases between them. The CDR3 is made up of 13 amino acids. The CDR3 region is CAGKPGAYNEQFF. The CDR3 nucleotides are TGTGCCGGGAAACCAGGGGCCTACAATGAGCAGTTCTTC.

The chain employs TRBV3-1 (or the pseudogene TRBV3-2) and TRBJ2-5, with D tentatively TRBD1 (6 bases). V was pared by 5 bases and J by 2 bases, with 12 bases between. CDR3 size: 14 residues. Germline V gives CDR1 LGHDT, CDR2 YNNKEL (reference sequence). CDR3 residues: CASSLQDRQETQYF. The DNA for the CDR3 is TGTGCCAGCAGCTTACAAGACAGGCAAGAGACCCAGTACTTC.

The chain is built from TRBV4-1 and TRBJ1-4, with 8 nucleotides matching TRBD1. The CDR3 is made up of 19 amino acids. The V gene's germline CDR1 is MGHRA and CDR2 YSYEKL. V lost 1 base and J lost 0; bases outside the gene matches: 10. For the CDR3, the DNA is TGCGCCAGCAGCCAAGGAGCAGGGGGCGTAGGGCCAACTAATGAAAAACTGTTTTTT. Encoded protein: CASSQGAGGVGPTNEKLFF.

The DNA of the CDR3 is TGTGCCAGCAGGGGGACTAGCGGGGACACAGATACGCAGTATTTT. Protein: CASRGTSGDTDTQYF. The rearrangement joins TRBV6-5 to TRBJ2-3, with 13 positions matching TRBD2. Losses at the gene ends were 6 bases for V and 2 bases for J; bases not matched to a gene: 2. Germline-derived CDR1 and CDR2 are MNHEY and SVGAGI. This CDR3 has 15 residues.

The V call is TRBV29-1, the J call TRBJ2-6, with D maybe TRBD2 (6 bases). Germline CDR1 and CDR2: SQVTM and ANQGSEA. This CDR3 contains 15 residues. V was shortened by 7 bases and J by 0 bases, with 13 bases between the two germline ends. The CDR3 here is CSARDGSSGANVLTF. CDR3 in DNA: TGCAGCGCTAGGGACGGGAGCTCTGGGGCCAACGTCCTGACTTTC.

J is TRBJ1-2 and V is TRBV30; unclear D gene. V was clipped by 2 bases and J by 1 base, with 8 bases between them. The CDR3 sequence is 13 residues long. Looked up from germline, CDR1 is GTSNPN and CDR2 is SVGIG (reference sequence). CDR3: CAWSWESNYGYTF. The CDR3 DNA sequence: TGTGCCTGGAGTTGGGAGAGTAACTATGGCTACACCTTC. Full variable domain (remainder filled in from reference TRBV30 and TRBJ1-2): SQTIHQWPATLVQPVGSPLSLECTVEGTSNPNLYWYRQAAGRGLQLLFYSVGIGQISSEVPQNLSASRPQDRQFILSSKKLLLSDSGFYLCAWSWESNYGYTFGSGTRLTVV.

This chain joins TRBV19 and TRBJ2-1; TRBD1 agrees at 7 bases. V lost 3 bases, J lost 3 bases, and 2 bases stayed unmatched. CDR3 length: 14 amino acids. The germline V gene has CDR1 LNHDA and CDR2 SQIVND (reference sequence). The CDR3 protein is CASSIWTGYNEQFF. The CDR3 DNA sequence: TGTGCCAGTAGTATTTGGACAGGCTACAATGAGCAGTTCTTC.

The J gene is TRBJ1-5, the V gene TRBV15, with TRBD1 identical over 7 bases. V dropped 0 bases and J dropped 2; count of bases not matched to a gene: 4. The CDR3 extends over 16 amino acids. CDR1 is LNHNV and CDR2 is YYDKDF in the germline V gene (reference sequence). CDR3 sequence reads: CATSRDGQGGNQPQHF. CDR3 nucleotide sequence: TGTGCCACCAGCAGAGATGGGCAGGGGGGCAATCAGCCCCAGCATTTT.

This chain links TRBV9 with TRBJ2-7; 12 bases are shared with TRBD1. Trimming cost V 3 bases and J 3 bases; bases outside gene matches: 4. This CDR3 region has 15 residues. The germline V gene encodes CDR1 SGDLS and CDR2 YYNGEE. The CDR3 sequence: CASSAGTGGFYEQYF. In nucleotides, the CDR3 is TGTGCCAGCAGCGCCGGGACAGGGGGCTTCTACGAGCAGTACTTC.

The genes are TRBV5-5 and TRBJ1-2; maybe TRBD1 (6 bases). CDR3 length: 18 amino acids. From germline, CDR1 is SGHKS and CDR2 YYEKEE (reference sequence). V lost 6 bases, J lost 4 bases, and 28 bases lay in between. The CDR3 loop is CASILTRGGGVGIYGYTF. In DNA, the CDR3 is TGTGCCAGCATCCTCACGAGGGGGGGCGGCGTCGGTATCTATGGCTACACCTTC. The full variable domain, with the rest looked up from reference TRBV5-5 and TRBJ1-2, is DAGVTQSPTHLIKTRGQQVTLRCSPISGHKSVSWYQQVLGQGPQFIFQYYEKEERGRGNFPDRFSARQFPNYSSELNVNALLLGDSALYLCASILTRGGGVGIYGYTFGSGTRLTVV.